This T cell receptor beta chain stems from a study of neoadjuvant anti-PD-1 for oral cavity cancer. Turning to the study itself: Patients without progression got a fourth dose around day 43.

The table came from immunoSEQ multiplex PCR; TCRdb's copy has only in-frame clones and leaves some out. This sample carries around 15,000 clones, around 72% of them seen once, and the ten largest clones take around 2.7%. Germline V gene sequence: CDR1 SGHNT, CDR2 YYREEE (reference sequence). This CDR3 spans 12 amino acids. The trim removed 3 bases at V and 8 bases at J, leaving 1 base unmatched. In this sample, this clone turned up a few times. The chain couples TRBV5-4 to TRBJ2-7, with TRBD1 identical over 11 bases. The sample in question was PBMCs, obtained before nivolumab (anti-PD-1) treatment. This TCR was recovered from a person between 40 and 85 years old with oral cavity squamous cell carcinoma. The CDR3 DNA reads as TGTGCCAGCAGCTGGGACAGGGGGAAGCAGTACTTC. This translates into CASSWDRGKQYF.